The source of this TCR beta chain is a study of blood T cells in healthy people across ages. Germline-derived CDR1 and CDR2 are DFQATT and SNEGSKA (reference sequence). This CDR3 comprises 15 residues. Sample-barcoded 5' priming and a J-beta primer mix drove a second PCR of roughly 7 to 11 cycles. A single record per CDR3 protein comes from TCRdb applying MiXCR to the 5' RACE reads. The table includes 660,000 or so distinct CDR3 sequences, 58% detected once. The sequence was collected from a man aged 55 to 70 in good health. Sequencing was carried out using blood. The V call is TRBV20-1, the J call TRBJ2-7; 9 nucleotides agree with TRBD1. For the CDR3, the DNA is TGCAGCTCGGCCCCTCCGGGACAGGGCTCCTACGAGCAGTACTTC. Translation gives CSSAPPGQGSYEQYF.